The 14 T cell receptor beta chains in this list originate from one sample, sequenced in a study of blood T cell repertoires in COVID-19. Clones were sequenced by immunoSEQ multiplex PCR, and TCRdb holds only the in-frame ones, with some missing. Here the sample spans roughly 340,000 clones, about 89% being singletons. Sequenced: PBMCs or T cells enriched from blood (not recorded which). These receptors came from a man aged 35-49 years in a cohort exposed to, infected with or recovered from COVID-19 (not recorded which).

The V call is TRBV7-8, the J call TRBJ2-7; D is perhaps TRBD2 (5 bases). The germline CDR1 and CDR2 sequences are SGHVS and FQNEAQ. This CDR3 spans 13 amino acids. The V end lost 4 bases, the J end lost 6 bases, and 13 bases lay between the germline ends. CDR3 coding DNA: TGTGCCAGCAGCTGGCTTGACGGGATCGAGCAGTACTTC. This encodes CASSWLDGIEQYF.

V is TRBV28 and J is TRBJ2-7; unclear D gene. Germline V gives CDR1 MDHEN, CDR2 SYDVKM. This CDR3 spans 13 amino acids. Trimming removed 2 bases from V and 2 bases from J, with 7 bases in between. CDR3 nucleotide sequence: TGTGCCAGCAGTTTAACCACTCCCTACGAGCAGTACTTC. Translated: CASSLTTPYEQYF. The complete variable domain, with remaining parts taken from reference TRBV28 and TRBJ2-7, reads DVKVTQSSRYLVKRTGEKVFLECVQDMDHENMFWYRQDPGLGLRLIYFSYDVKMKEKGDIPEGYSVSREKKERFSLILESASTNQTSMYLCASSLTTPYEQYFGPGTRLTVT.

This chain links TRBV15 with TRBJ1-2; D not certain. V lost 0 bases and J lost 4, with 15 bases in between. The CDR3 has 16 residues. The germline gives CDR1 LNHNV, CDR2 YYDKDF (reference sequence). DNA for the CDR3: TGTGCCACCAGCAGAGATGGATCTGTGGCGGGCTATGGCTACACCTTC. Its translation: CATSRDGSVAGYGYTF.

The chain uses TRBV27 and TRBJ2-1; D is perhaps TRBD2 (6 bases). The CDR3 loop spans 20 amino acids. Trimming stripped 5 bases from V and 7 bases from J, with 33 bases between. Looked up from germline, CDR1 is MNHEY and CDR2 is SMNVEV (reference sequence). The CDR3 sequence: CASSKDRPKLRWEARNEQFF. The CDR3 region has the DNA TGTGCCAGCAGTAAGGACCGGCCAAAGCTTAGGTGGGAGGCGAGGAATGAGCAGTTCTTC.

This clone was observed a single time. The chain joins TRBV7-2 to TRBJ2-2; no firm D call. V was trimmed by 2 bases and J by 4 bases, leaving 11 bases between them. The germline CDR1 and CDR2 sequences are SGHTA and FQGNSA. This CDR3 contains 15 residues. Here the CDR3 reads CASSLLVPSTGELFF. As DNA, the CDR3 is TGTGCCAGCAGCTTACTGGTCCCTAGCACCGGGGAGCTGTTTTTT.

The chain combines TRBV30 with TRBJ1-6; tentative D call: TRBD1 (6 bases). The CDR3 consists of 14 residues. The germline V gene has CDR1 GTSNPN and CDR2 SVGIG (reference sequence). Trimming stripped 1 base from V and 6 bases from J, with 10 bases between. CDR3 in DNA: TGTGCCTGGAGTGGGGGGGGGCCTAATTCACCCCTCCACTTT. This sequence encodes CAWSGGGPNSPLHF.

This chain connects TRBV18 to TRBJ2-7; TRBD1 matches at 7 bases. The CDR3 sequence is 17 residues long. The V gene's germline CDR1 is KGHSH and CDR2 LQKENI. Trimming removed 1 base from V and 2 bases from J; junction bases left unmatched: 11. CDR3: CASSPLSGQNSPYEQYF. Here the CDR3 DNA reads TGTGCCAGCTCACCACTGTCGGGACAGAACTCACCCTACGAGCAGTACTTC.

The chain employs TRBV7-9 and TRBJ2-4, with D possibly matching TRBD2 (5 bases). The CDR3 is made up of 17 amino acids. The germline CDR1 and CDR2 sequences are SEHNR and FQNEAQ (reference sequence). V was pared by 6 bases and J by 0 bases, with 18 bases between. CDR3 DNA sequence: TGTGCCAGCAGTCTAACCCTGAGCGGTTTAGCCAAAAACATTCAGTACTTC. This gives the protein CASSLTLSGLAKNIQYF. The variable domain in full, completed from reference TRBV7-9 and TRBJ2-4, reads DTGVSQNPRHKITKRGQNVTFRCDPISEHNRLYWYRQTLGQGPEFLTYFQNEAQLEKSRLLSDRFSAERPKGSFSTLEIQRTEQGDSAMYLCASSLTLSGLAKNIQYFGAGTRLSVL.

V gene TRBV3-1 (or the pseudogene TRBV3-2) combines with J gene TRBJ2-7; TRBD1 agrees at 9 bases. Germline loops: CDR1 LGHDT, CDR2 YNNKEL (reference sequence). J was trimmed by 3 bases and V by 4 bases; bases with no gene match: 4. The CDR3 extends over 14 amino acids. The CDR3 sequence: CASSPTGGNYEQYF. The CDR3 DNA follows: TGTGCCAGCAGCCCGACAGGGGGGAACTACGAGCAGTACTTC.

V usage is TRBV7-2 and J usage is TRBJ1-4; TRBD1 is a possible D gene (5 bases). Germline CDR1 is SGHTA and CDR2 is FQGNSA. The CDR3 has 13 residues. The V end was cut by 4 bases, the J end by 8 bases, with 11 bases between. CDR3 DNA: TGTGCCAGCAGCTCAGGAGGGGCGGAAAAACTGTTTTTT. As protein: CASSSGGAEKLFF. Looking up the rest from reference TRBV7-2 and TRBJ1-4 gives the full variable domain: GAGVSQSPSNKVTEKGKDVELRCDPISGHTALYWYRQSLGQGLEFLIYFQGNSAPDKSGLPSDRFSAERTGGSVSTLTIQRTQQEDSAVYLCASSSGGAEKLFFGSGTQLSVL.

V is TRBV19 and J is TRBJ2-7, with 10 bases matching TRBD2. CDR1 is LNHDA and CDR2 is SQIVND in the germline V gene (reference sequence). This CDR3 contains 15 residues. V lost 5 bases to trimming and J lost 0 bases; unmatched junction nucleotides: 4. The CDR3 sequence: CASSLAGVGSYEQYF. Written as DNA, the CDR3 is TGTGCCAGTAGTCTAGCGGGAGTAGGCTCCTACGAGCAGTACTTC.

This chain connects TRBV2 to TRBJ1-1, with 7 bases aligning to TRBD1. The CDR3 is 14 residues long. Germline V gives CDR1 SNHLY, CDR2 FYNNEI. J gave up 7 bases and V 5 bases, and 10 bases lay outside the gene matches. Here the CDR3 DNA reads TGTGCCAGCAGTCCGCAGGGGGGAAGGGGTGAAGCTTTCTTT. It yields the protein CASSPQGGRGEAFF.

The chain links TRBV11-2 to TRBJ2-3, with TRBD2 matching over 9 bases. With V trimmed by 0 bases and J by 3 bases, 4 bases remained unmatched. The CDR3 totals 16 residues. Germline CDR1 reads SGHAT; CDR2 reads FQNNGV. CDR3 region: CASSLDRLAGTDTQYF. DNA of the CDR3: TGTGCCAGCAGCTTAGATCGCCTAGCGGGAACAGATACGCAGTATTTT.

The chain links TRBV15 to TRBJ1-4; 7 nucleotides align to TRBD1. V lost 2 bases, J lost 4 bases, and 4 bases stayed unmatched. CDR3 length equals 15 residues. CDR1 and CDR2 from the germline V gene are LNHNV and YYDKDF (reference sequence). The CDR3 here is CATSRYGTDNEKLFF. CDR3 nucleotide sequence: TGTGCCACCAGCAGATATGGGACAGATAATGAAAAACTGTTTTTT.